The 8 T cell receptor beta chains below come from one sample, sequenced in a study of cytomegalovirus exposure and HLA in healthy donors. Primers included in the PCR were 60 Vbeta and 13 Jbeta primers. Clones were sequenced by immunoSEQ multiplex PCR, and TCRdb holds only the in-frame ones, with some missing. Of roughly 200,000 clones listed, around 75% are singletons. Sequencing used PBMCs. These receptors all stem from a woman aged 25 to 39 in good health and CMV-seronegative.

The rearrangement links TRBV6-1 to TRBJ2-3; D is ambiguous. The CDR3 contains 15 residues. Germline assignment: CDR1 MNHNS and CDR2 SASEGT. The V gene lost 5 bases and the J gene lost 1 base, with 13 bases spanning the gap. DNA for the CDR3: TGTGCCAGCAGTACCTCTCCGATAGGCACAGATACGCAGTATTTT. Protein sequence: CASSTSPIGTDTQYF.

This chain connects TRBV2 to TRBJ1-6; TRBD1 matches at 7 bases. The CDR3 has 15 amino acids. Germline trimming cut 4 bases from V and 11 bases from J; bases unmatched to any gene: 11. Germline CDR1 SNHLY, CDR2 FYNNEI. As DNA, the CDR3 is TGTGCCAGCAGTGGAAAGACAGGGTCGGTCCCACCCCTCCACTTT. This encodes CASSGKTGSVPPLHF.

The rearrangement links TRBV4-2 to TRBJ2-3; TRBD2 agrees at 12 bases. Germline V gene lookup returns CDR1 LGHNA and CDR2 YNFKEQ. After removal of 2 bases from V and 3 bases from J, the junction contained 6 bases not matched to a gene. This CDR3 comprises 17 residues. The CDR3 sequence: CASSQKTSGSSTDTQYF. CDR3 nucleotides: TGTGCCAGCAGCCAAAAGACTAGCGGGAGTTCAACAGATACGCAGTATTTT.

The chain has TRBV20-1 and TRBJ2-1, with no clear D. Trimming took 3 bases from V and 9 from J, leaving 9 bases between them. Per the germline V gene, CDR1 is DFQATT and CDR2 is SNEGSKA (reference sequence). The CDR3 length is 11 residues. Here the CDR3 DNA reads TGCAGTGCTAGGCCCGTTAGTGAGCAGTTCTTC. This translates into CSARPVSEQFF.

In its sample, this clone was seen a few times. The chain couples TRBV5-6 to TRBJ1-2, with unresolved D. Per germline, CDR1 SGHDT and CDR2 YYEEEE. V lost 0 bases to trimming and J lost 14 bases, with 14 bases between them. The CDR3 is 12 residues long. The CDR3 nucleotides read TGTGCCAGCAGCTTGGCCGGGGTGGCGGGGACCTTC. Translating gives CASSLAGVAGTF.

The genes are TRBV2 and TRBJ2-5; D is perhaps TRBD2 (5 bases). Germline loops: CDR1 SNHLY, CDR2 FYNNEI. CDR3 length: 14 amino acids. The V gene lost 3 bases and the J gene lost 2 bases, with 10 bases spanning the gap. CDR3 in amino acids: CASSDRRTQETQYF. The CDR3 DNA is TGTGCCAGCAGTGATCGTCGGACTCAAGAGACCCAGTACTTC.

This chain uses TRBV4-1 with TRBJ2-1; maybe TRBD2 (6 bases). V was cut by 0 bases and J by 0 bases, with 12 bases left in between. The CDR3 totals 17 residues. CDR1 MGHRA and CDR2 YSYEKL come from the germline V gene. In nucleotides, the CDR3 is TGCGCCAGCAGCCAAGAACTAGCCATTAGCTCCTACAATGAGCAGTTCTTC. Protein sequence: CASSQELAISSYNEQFF.

CDR3 nucleotide sequence: TGTGCCAGCAGAGCCGAAGGGGTCGCGCATTCACCCCTCCACTTT. Residues: CASRAEGVAHSPLHF. The V gene is TRBV7-6, the J gene TRBJ1-6; possibly TRBD1 for D (5 bases). V lost 6 bases and J 8 bases, leaving 17 bases between the germline ends. Germline V CDR1 and CDR2: SGHVS, FNYEAQ. This CDR3 is built from 15 residues.